These T cell receptor beta chains were read from a single sample in a study of radiotherapy plus CTLA-4 blockade in lung cancer. The repertoire was sequenced with immunoSEQ multiplex PCR; TCRdb's copy has only in-frame clones and lacks some. In the table there are tens of thousands of clones, around 80% of which are singletons. The starting material was peripheral blood, obtained from a patient treated with radiotherapy plus ipilimumab. These receptors originate from a human donor with non-small cell lung cancer who had a complete response to radiotherapy plus ipilimumab. Each CDR3 is given with its conserved first and last residue. The order of the fields is V gene, J gene, CDR3 protein.

>TRBV4-3|TRBJ1-2
CASSQGGQARNYGYTF
>TRBV18|TRBJ2-3
CASSQTGGETDTQYF
>TRBV4-2|TRBJ1-5
CASSQDAGFSNQPQHF
>TRBV6-1|TRBJ2-3
CASSETSGGADTQYF
>TRBV4-3|TRBJ2-3
CASSQNQAGAGTDTQYF
>TRBV7-8|TRBJ2-3
CASSSLEGQSTDTQYF
>TRBV7-6|TRBJ2-2
CASRRTSGRSHTGELFF
>TRBV4-1|TRBJ1-5
CASSPTMGGTPSNQPQHF
>TRBV19|TRBJ1-2
CASSNRPANYGYTF
>TRBV19|TRBJ1-3
CASTTQGGAGGNTIYF
>TRBV2|TRBJ1-2
CASIPGRGTGSNYGYTF
>TRBV9|TRBJ2-2
CASSVAGTGELFF
>TRBV7-9|TRBJ2-3
CASSFQRGQTDTQYF
>TRBV7-2|TRBJ1-1
CASSLEWAALMNTEAFF
>TRBV19|TRBJ1-1
CASSPWTGHTEAFF
>TRBV20-1|TRBJ1-3
CSASSGNTIYF
>TRBV4-1|TRBJ2-7
CASSQGVASSYEQYF
>TRBV19|TRBJ1-1
CASSKGGRDTEAFF
>TRBV11-2|TRBJ1-6
CASSLDRGSPLHF
>TRBV13|TRBJ2-1
CASSLRFRGRGEQFF
>TRBV27|TRBJ2-5
CASRSGRQETQYF
>TRBV6-5|TRBJ1-1
CASRSDTLNTEAFF
>TRBV6-5|TRBJ2-1
CATYLRLAGTNEQFF
>TRBV6-5|TRBJ1-5
CAAGEGTQPQHF
>TRBV9|TRBJ2-3
CASSVGLAQDTQYF
>TRBV5-8|TRBJ1-5
CASSSGGSVYQPQHF
>TRBV29-1|TRBJ2-7
CSVGSTRNEQYF
>TRBV7-9|TRBJ1-2
CASSSLQGCTF
>TRBV7-9|TRBJ2-1
CASSSIAGGPLLYNEQFF
>TRBV12-5|TRBJ1-5
CASGLAPWVRGNSNQPQHF
>TRBV18|TRBJ2-1
CASSPPTGRSYNEQFF
>TRBV11-3|TRBJ1-3
CASSLQWAGNTIYF
>TRBV6-1|TRBJ2-7
CAMLSTNNYEQYF
>TRBV6-5|TRBJ1-3
CASSRDHFFGNTIYF
>TRBV5-8|TRBJ1-2
CASSLAQGGYGYTF
>TRBV6-6|TRBJ1-5
CASSWGQGSQPQHF
>TRBV29-1|TRBJ1-2
CSVPSSIRDRGYGYTF
>TRBV27|TRBJ2-1
CASSPTPHVYNEQFF
>TRBV2|TRBJ1-2
CASRVGGYTF
>TRBV4-3|TRBJ2-6
CASSQEGVGGSGANVLTF
>TRBV9|TRBJ2-2
CASSATSGSNTGELFF
>TRBV27|TRBJ1-1
CASTQQGARGTEAFF
>TRBV5-4|TRBJ2-5
CASSLAGDIQETQYF
>TRBV4-1|TRBJ2-7
CASSQNLQGSYEQYF
>TRBV19|TRBJ2-1
CASSIIDRDNEQFF
>TRBV15|TRBJ1-2
CATSRVRQSSNYGYTF
>TRBV25-1|TRBJ1-6
CASSVSDRAGNSPLHF
>TRBV9|TRBJ1-4
CASSVMGDTNEKLFF
>TRBV2|TRBJ1-5
CASSEVSGTNQPQHF
>TRBV7-2|TRBJ1-4
CASSLARGTGAEKLFF
>TRBV2|TRBJ2-2
CASRGTSGGGTGELFF
>TRBV18|TRBJ2-1
CASSPGTPKESEQFF
>TRBV18|TRBJ1-4
CASSPQTGLNEKLFF
>TRBV30|TRBJ1-6
CAWSGTAYNSPLHF
>TRBV29-1|TRBJ2-1
CSAPGLELREQFF
>TRBV14|TRBJ2-1
CASSLTGGSTMKQFF
>TRBV6-6|TRBJ2-1
CASSGSGARQDEQFF
>TRBV13|TRBJ1-1
CASSLGRVMNTEAFF
>TRBV18|TRBJ2-1
CASSRDADTLSYNEQFF